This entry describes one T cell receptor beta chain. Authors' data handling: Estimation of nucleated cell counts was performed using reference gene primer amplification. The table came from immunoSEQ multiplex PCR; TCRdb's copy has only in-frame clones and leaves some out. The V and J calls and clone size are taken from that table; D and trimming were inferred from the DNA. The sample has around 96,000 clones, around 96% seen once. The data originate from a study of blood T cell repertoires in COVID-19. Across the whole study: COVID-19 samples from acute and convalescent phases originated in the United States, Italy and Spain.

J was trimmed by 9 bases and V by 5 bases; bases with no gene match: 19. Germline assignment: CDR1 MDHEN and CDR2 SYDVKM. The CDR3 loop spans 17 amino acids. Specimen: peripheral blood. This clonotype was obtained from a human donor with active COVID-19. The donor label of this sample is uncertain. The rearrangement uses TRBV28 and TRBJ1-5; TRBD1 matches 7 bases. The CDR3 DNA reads TGTGCCAGCAGTGTTACATTCGCAGGGGGTCAGGGTAGGCCCCAGCATTTT. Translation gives CASSVTFAGGQGRPQHF.